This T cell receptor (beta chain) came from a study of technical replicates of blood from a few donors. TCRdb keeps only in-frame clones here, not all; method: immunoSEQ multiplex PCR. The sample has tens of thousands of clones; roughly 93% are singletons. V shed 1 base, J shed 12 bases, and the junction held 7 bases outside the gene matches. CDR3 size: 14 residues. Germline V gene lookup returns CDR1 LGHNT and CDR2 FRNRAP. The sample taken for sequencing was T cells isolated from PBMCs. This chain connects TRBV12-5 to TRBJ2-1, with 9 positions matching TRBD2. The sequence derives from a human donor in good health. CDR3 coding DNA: TGTGCTAGTGGTTTGGACGTCGCGGGAGGGCGGCAGTTCTTC. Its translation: CASGLDVAGGRQFF.